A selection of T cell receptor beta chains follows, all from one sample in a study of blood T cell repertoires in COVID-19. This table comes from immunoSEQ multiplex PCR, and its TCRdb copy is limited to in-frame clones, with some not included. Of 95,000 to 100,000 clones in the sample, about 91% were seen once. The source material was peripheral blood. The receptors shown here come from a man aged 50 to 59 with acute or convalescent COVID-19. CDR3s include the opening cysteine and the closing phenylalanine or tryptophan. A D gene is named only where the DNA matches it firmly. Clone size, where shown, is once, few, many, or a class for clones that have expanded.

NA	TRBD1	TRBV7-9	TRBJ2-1	TGTGCCAGCACACCGGGAGCCGAACGGACGACAGGGGAACAGTTCTTC	CASTPGAERTTGEQFF
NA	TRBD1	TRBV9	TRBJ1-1	TGTGCCAGCAGCGTGGAACAGGGGCACACTGAAGCTTTCTTT	CASSVEQGHTEAFF
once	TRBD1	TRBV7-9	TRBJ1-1	TGTGCCAGCAGGACTCCGGGACAGTTTGAAGCTTTCTTT	CASRTPGQFEAFF
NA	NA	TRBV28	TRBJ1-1	TGTGCCAGCAGCACTGGAGGGGCGCAAGCTTTCTTT	CASSTGGAQAFF
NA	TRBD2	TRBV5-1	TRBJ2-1	TGCGCCAGCAGCTTGAGGGCTAGCGGGGTTTACAATGAGCAGTTCTTC	CASSLRASGVYNEQFF
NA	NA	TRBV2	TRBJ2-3	TGTGCCAGCAGTGAGGAGGGCCTGAGCACAGATACGCAGTATTTT	CASSEEGLSTDTQYF
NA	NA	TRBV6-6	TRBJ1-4	TGTGCCAGCAGTTACCCCAGTCGGGCAACTAATGAAAAACTGTTTTTT	CASSYPSRATNEKLFF
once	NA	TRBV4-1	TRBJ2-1	TGCGCCAGCAGCCAGGCTGTTGAGACAGGTTTGTGGGGTGAGCAGTTCTTC	CASSQAVETGLWGEQFF
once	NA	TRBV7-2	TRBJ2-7	TGTGCCAGCAGCTCCGGAGTCTACGAGCAGTACTTC	CASSSGVYEQYF
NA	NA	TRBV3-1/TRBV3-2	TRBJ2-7	TGTGCCAGCAGCCTGTCTAGCCGCCCTTACGAGCAGTACTTC	CASSLSSRPYEQYF
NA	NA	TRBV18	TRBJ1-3	TGTGCCAGCTCAGGAGGCGACAGGATCTCTGGAAACACCATATATTTT	CASSGGDRISGNTIYF
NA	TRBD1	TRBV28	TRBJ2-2	TGTGCCAGCAGTACAGGGGGCCCCGGGGAGCTGTTTTTT	CASSTGGPGELFF
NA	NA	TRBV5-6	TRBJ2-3	TGTGCCAGCTTCCTGGGAGGTGAAGATACGCAGTATTTT	CASFLGGEDTQYF
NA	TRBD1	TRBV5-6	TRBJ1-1	TGTGCCAGCAGCTTACCGACAGGGGCCCTTTCTGAAGCTTTCTTT	CASSLPTGALSEAFF
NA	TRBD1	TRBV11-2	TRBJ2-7	TGTGCCAGCAGCTTATGGGACAGTATCTACGAGCAGTACTTC	CASSLWDSIYEQYF
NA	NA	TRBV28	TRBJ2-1	TGTGCCAGCAGTGGCTCGCGGCGGAAGCAGTTCTTC	CASSGSRRKQFF
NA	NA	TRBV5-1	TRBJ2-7	TGCGCCAGCAGCTTGGCTAGCGACTACGAGCAGTACTTC	CASSLASDYEQYF
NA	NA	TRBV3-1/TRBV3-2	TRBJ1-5	TGTGCCAGCAGCCAAGATTCCACCGGTAATCAGCCCCAGCATTTT	CASSQDSTGNQPQHF
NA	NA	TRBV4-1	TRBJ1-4	TGCGCCAGCAGCCAACTAGGAGGGATGGGGGAAAAACTGTTTTTT	CASSQLGGMGEKLFF
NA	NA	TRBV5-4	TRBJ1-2	TGTGCCAGCAGCTTGGGTCAGATCTATGGCTACACCTTC	CASSLGQIYGYTF
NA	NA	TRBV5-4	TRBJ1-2	TGTGCCAGCAGCGCAGGAAAAACGCCTTATGGCTACACCTTC	CASSAGKTPYGYTF
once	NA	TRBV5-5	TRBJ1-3	TGTGCCAGCAGCTTCGGGTCTATCTCTGGAAACACCATATATTTT	CASSFGSISGNTIYF
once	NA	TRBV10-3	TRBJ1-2	TGTGCCATCAGAACCTTGACAGTGAACTATGGCTACACCTTC	CAIRTLTVNYGYTF
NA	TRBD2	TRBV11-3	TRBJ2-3	TGTGCCAGCAGCTTGGGACTAGCGGGGGGGTATTCAGATACGCAGTATTTT	CASSLGLAGGYSDTQYF
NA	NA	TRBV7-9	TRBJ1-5	TGTGCCAGCAGCTCCGGGACAACCTATAGCAATCAGCCCCAGCATTTT	CASSSGTTYSNQPQHF
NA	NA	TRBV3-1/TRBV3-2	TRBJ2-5	TGTGCCAGCAGCCACAGGGCCGAGAGGGAGACCCAGTACTTC	CASSHRAERETQYF
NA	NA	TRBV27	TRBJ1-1	TGTGCCAGCAGTTCCCGACCAGGGGTAAGGGGGACTGAAGCTTTCTTT	CASSSRPGVRGTEAFF
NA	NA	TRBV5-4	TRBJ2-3	TGTGCCAGCAGCCACAACAGGGCCCGCACAGATACGCAGTATTTT	CASSHNRARTDTQYF
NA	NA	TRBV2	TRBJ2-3	TGTGCCAGCACCCTCCGGGGGGCCCTACCGGAGTTTTTT	CASTLRGALPEFF
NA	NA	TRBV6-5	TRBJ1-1	TGTGCCAGCAGCGGTGGCAGGGGAGAGGACACTGAAGCTTTCTTT	CASSGGRGEDTEAFF
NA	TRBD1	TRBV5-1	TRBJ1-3	TGCGCCAGCAGCGACGGGACAGGGGAAAGAAACACCATATATTTT	CASSDGTGERNTIYF
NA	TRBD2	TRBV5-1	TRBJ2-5	TGCGCCAGCAGCTCCGGACTAGCGCAAGAGACCCAGTACTTC	CASSSGLAQETQYF
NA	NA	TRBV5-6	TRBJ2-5	TGTGCCAGCAGCTTCCGAGGGTCGGGGACCCAGTACTTC	CASSFRGSGTQYF
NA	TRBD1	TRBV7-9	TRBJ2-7	TGTGCCAGCAGCTTGACAGGGTCAGCCTACGAGCAGTACTTC	CASSLTGSAYEQYF
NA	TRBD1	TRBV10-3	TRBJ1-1	TGTGCCACACAGGGGAGCACTGAAGCTTTCTTT	CATQGSTEAFF
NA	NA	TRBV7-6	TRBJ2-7	TGTGCCAGCAGCCCGGGGTCACAGCCCACCTACGAGCAGTACTTC	CASSPGSQPTYEQYF
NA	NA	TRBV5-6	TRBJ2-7	TGTGCCAGCAGCTTGACGGGGGAGCAGTACTTC	CASSLTGEQYF
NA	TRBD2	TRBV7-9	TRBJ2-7	TGTGCCAGCAGCTTTGGACTAGCGGGGGAACGCGCTACCTACGAGCAGTACTTC	CASSFGLAGERATYEQYF
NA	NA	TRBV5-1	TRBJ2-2	TGCGCCAGCAGCTTTAGGGGGGGCACCGGGGAGCTGTTTTTT	CASSFRGGTGELFF
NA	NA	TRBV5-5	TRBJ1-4	TGTGCCAGCAGCTTATCTCCAGTCGTTAATGAAAAACTGTTTTTT	CASSLSPVVNEKLFF
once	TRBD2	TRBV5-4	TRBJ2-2	TGTGCCAGCAGCTTGGCGGGAGCGGGGGATACCGGGGAGCTGTTTTTT	CASSLAGAGDTGELFF
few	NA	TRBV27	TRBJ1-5	TGTGCCAGCAGACTAGACAGGAGCGTGAATCAGCCCCAGCATTTT	CASRLDRSVNQPQHF
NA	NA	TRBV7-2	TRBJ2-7	TGTGCCAGCACTTTGACAGGTCGCTACGAGCAGTACTTC	CASTLTGRYEQYF
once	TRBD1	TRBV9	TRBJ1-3	TGTGCCAGCAGCGTAGGGGACAGTTTCTCTGGAAACACCATATATTTT	CASSVGDSFSGNTIYF